The clone carrying this TCR beta chain was observed a single time. What it recognizes is unknown. The CDR3 contains 14 residues. CDR1 is LGHNA, CDR2 YSLEER, per germline. V lost 3 bases and J lost 6, with 15 bases in between. This entry belongs to a study of cytomegalovirus exposure and HLA in healthy donors. Study-wide results and caveats: A few V segments could not be told apart, such as TRBV6-2 and TRBV6-3, and were left out. There were three CMV-associated chains whose specificity for CMV antigens was confirmed in vitro.

The PCR employed 60 Vbeta primers together with 13 Jbeta primers. In the study's own analysis: Approximately 11 million shared chains were among approximately 87 million unique TCR beta chains counted in a later analysis. Generated by immunoSEQ multiplex PCR, the TCRdb table keeps only in-frame clones and is missing some. From that table come the V and J calls and clone size; the DNA was used to work out D and trimming. The sample consists of about 140,000 clones, over 60% of them appearing once. The chain couples TRBV4-3 to TRBJ2-7; unclear D gene. The receptor was isolated from a man aged 35 to 55 in good health and CMV-seronegative. Material for sequencing was PBMCs. CDR3 sequence reads: CASSHGREPSEQYF. The CDR3 nucleotides are TGCGCCAGCAGCCATGGTCGCGAGCCATCCGAGCAGTACTTC.